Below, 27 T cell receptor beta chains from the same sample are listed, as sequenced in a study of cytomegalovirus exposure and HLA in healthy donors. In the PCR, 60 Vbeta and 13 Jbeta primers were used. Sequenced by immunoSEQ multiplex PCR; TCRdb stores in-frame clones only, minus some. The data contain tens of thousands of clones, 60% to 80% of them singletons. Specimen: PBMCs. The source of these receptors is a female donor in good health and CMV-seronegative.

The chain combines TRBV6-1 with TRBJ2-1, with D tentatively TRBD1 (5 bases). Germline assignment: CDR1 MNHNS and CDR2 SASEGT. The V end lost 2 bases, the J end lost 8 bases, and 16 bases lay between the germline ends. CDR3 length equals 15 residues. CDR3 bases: TGTGCCAGCAGTGAATCGGCAGGGCTAGTGGATGAGCAGTTCTTC. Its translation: CASSESAGLVDEQFF.

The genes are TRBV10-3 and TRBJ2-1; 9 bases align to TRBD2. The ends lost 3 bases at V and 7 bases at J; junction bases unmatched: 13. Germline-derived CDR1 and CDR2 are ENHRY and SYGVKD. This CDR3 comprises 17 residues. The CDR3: CAISERGAGGLSNEQFF. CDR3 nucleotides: TGTGCCATCAGTGAAAGGGGAGCGGGGGGCCTATCGAATGAGCAGTTCTTC.

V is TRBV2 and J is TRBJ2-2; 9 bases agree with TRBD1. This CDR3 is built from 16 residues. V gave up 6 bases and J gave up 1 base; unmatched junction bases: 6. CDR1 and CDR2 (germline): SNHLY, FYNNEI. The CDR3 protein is CASSVPGQGNTGELFF. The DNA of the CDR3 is TGTGCCAGCAGCGTGCCGGGACAGGGGAACACCGGGGAGCTGTTTTTT.

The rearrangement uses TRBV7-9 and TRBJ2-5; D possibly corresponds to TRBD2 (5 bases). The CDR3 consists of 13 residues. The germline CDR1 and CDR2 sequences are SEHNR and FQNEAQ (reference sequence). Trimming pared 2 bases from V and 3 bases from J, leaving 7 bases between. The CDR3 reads CASSLTAEETQYF. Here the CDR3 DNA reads TGTGCCAGCAGCTTAACAGCGGAAGAGACCCAGTACTTC.

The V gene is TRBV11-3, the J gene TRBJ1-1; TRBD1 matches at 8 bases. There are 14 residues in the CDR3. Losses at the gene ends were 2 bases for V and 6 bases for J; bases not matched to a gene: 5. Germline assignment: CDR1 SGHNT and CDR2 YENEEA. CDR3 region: CASSLMGTGSEAFF. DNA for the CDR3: TGTGCCAGCAGCTTAATGGGGACAGGCTCTGAAGCTTTCTTT.

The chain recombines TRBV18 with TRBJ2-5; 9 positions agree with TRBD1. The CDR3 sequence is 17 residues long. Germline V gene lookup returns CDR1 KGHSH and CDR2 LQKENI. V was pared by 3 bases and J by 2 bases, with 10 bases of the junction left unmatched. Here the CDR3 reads CASSPIITGGSQETQYF. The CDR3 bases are TGTGCCAGCTCACCCATTATTACAGGGGGCTCTCAAGAGACCCAGTACTTC.

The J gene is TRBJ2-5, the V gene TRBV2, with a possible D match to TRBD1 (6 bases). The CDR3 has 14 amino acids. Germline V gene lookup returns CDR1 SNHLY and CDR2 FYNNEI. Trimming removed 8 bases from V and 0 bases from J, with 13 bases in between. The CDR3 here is CASLFTGYQETQYF. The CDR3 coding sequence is TGTGCCAGCCTCTTCACAGGGTACCAAGAGACCCAGTACTTC. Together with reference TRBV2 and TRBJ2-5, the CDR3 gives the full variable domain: EPEVTQTPSHQVTQMGQEVILRCVPISNHLYFYWYRQILGQKVEFLVSFYNNEISEKSEIFDDQFSVERPDGSNFTLKIRSTKLEDSAMYFCASLFTGYQETQYFGPGTRLLVL.

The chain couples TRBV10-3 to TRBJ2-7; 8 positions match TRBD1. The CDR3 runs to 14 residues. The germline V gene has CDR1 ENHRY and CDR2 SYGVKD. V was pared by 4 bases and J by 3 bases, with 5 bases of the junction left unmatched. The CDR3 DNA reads TGTGCCATCAGTGCGGACAGGGATTTCTACGAGCAGTACTTC. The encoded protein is CAISADRDFYEQYF.

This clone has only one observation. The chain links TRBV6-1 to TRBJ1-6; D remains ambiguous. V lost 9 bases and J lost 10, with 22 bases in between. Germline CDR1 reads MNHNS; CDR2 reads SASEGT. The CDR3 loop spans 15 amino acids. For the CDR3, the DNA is TGTGCCAGTGTCACCGTCGGTAGTGGTAGCTCACCCCTCCACTTT. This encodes CASVTVGSGSSPLHF.

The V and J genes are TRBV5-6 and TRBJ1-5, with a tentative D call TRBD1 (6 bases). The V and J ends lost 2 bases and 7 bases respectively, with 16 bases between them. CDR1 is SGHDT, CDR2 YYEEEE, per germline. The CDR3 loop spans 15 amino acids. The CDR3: CASSFSGGAGQPQHF. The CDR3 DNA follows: TGTGCCAGCAGCTTTTCGGGGGGGGCTGGGCAGCCCCAGCATTTT.

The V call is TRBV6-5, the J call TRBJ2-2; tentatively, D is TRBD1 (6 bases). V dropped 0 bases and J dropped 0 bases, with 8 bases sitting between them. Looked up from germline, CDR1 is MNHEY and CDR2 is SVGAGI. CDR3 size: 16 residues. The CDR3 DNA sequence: TGTGCCAGCAGTTACTCGGGGACATCGAACACCGGGGAGCTGTTTTTT. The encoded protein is CASSYSGTSNTGELFF.

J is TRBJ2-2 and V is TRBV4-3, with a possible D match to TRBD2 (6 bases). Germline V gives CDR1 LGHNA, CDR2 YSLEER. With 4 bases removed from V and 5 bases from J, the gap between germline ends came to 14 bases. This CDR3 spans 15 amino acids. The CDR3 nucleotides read TGCGCCAGCAGCCTCGGGAGAGGTGGGACCGGGGAGCTGTTTTTT. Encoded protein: CASSLGRGGTGELFF.

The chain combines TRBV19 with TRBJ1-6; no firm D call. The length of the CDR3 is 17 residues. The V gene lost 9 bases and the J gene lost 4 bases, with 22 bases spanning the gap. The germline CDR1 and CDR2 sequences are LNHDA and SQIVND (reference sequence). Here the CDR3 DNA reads TGTGCCAGGATAGAGACCCCTTGGGCGGGTTATAATTCACCCCTCCACTTT. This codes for CARIETPWAGYNSPLHF.

The CDR3 bases are TGCGCCAGCAGCCGCGAGGGACAGGGAAAGCTAGATACGCAGTATTTT. It codes for CASSREGQGKLDTQYF. The gene calls are TRBV4-1 and TRBJ2-3; 9 nucleotides agree with TRBD1. CDR1 is MGHRA and CDR2 is YSYEKL in the germline V gene. CDR3 length equals 16 residues. Trimming at V came to 4 bases and at J to 5 bases, leaving 10 bases not matched to a gene.

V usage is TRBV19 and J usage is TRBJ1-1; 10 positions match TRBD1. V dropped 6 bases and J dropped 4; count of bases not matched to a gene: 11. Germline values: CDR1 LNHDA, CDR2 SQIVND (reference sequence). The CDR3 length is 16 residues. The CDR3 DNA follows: TGTGCCAGTAGCGACAGGGGGCAAAGGAGGAGCACTGAAGCTTTCTTT. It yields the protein CASSDRGQRRSTEAFF.

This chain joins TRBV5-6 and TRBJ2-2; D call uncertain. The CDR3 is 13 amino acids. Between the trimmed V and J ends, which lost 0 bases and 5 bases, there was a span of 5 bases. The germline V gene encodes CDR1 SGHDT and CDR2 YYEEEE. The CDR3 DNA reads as TGTGCCAGCAGCTTGGGAGGTACCGGGGAGCTGTTTTTT. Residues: CASSLGGTGELFF.

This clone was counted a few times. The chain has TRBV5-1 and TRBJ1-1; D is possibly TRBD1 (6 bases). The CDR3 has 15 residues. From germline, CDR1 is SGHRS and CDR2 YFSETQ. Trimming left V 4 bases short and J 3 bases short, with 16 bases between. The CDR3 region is CASSPLTGLDTEAFF. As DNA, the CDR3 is TGCGCCAGCAGCCCATTAACAGGGCTGGACACTGAAGCTTTCTTT. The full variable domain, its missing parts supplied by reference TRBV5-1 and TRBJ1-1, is KAGVTQTPRYLIKTRGQQVTLSCSPISGHRSVSWYQQTPGQGLQFLFEYFSETQRNKGNFPGRFSGRQFSNSRSEMNVSTLELGDSALYLCASSPLTGLDTEAFFGQGTRLTVV.

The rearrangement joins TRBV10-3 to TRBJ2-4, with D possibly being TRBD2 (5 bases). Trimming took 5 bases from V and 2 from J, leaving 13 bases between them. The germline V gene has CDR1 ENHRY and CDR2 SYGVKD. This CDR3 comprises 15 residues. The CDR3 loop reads CAISPWEPTKNIQYF. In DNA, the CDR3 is TGTGCCATCAGTCCTTGGGAGCCAACCAAAAACATTCAGTACTTC.

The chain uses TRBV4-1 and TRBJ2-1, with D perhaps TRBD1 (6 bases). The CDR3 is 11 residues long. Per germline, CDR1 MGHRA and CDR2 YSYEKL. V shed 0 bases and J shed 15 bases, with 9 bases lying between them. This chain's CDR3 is CASSQEGTRFF. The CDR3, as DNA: TGCGCCAGCAGCCAAGAAGGGACAAGGTTCTTC.

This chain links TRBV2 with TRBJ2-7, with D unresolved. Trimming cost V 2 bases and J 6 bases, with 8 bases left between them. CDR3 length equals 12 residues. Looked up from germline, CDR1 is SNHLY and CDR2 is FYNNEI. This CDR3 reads CASSETYREQYF. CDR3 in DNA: TGTGCCAGCAGTGAAACTTACCGCGAGCAGTACTTC.

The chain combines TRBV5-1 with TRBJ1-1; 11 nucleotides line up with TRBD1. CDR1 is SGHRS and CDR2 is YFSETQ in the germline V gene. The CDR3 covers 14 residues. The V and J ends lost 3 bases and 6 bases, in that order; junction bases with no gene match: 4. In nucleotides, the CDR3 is TGCGCCAGCAGCTACCAGGGACAGGGGGCTGAAGCTTTCTTT. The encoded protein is CASSYQGQGAEAFF.

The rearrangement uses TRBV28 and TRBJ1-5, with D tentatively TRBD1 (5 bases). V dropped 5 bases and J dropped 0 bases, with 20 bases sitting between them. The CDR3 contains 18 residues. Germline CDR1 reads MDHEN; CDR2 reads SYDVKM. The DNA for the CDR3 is TGTGCCAGCAGTCATGATAGGTGGGGCTCCCTTAGCAATCAGCCCCAGCATTTT. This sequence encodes CASSHDRWGSLSNQPQHF. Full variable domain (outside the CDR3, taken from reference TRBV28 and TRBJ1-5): DVKVTQSSRYLVKRTGEKVFLECVQDMDHENMFWYRQDPGLGLRLIYFSYDVKMKEKGDIPEGYSVSREKKERFSLILESASTNQTSMYLCASSHDRWGSLSNQPQHFGDGTRLSIL.

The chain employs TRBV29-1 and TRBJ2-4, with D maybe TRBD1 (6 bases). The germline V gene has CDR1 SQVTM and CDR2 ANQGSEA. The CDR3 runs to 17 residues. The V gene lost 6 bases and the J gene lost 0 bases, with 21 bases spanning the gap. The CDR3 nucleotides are TGCAGCGTCCCCCGCGACAAGGGGGACCTAGCCAAAAACATTCAGTACTTC. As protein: CSVPRDKGDLAKNIQYF.

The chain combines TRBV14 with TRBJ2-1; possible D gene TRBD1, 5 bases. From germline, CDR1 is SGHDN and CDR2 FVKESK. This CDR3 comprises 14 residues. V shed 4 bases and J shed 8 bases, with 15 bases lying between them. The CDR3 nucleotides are TGTGCCAGCAGCCCACAAGGGCCAGGGTATGAGCAGTTCTTC. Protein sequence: CASSPQGPGYEQFF. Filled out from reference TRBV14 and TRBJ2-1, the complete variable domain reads EAGVTQFPSHSVIEKGQTVTLRCDPISGHDNLYWYRRVMGKEIKFLLHFVKESKQDESGMPNNRFLAERTGGTYSTLKVQPAELEDSGVYFCASSPQGPGYEQFFGPGTRLTVL.

The CDR3 protein is CASSQAIGTSPDTQYF. The DNA for the CDR3 is TGTGCCAGCAGCCAAGCCATCGGGACTAGCCCAGATACGCAGTATTTT. This rearrangement joins TRBV4-2 to TRBJ2-3, with TRBD2 matching 9 bases. Per the germline V gene, CDR1 is LGHNA and CDR2 is YNFKEQ. CDR3 length equals 16 residues. Unmatched junction bases numbered 6, after V lost 1 base and J lost 4 bases.

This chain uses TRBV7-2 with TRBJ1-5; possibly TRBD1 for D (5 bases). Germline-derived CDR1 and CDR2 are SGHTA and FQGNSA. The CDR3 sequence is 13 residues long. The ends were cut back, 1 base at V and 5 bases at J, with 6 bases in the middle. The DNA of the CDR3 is TGTGCCAGCAGCTTAGGGGGGGATCAGCCCCAGCATTTT. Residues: CASSLGGDQPQHF.

The CDR3 reads CASSPPGGNTGELFF. The CDR3, as DNA: TGTGCCAGCAGCCCCCCGGGGGGGAACACCGGGGAGCTGTTTTTT. V usage is TRBV7-9 and J usage is TRBJ2-2; 7 nucleotides match TRBD2. Germline trimming cut 5 bases from V and 1 base from J; bases unmatched to any gene: 4. This CDR3 is built from 15 residues. Germline V lookup: CDR1 SEHNR, CDR2 FQNEAQ (reference sequence).